The clone carrying this T cell receptor beta chain was detected a few times. The antigen is undetermined. This sample is drawn from a study of T-cell memory formation after mild COVID-19. Notes on the study in general: The main location of contracting CD4+ clones was CM and EM, and that of contracting CD8+ clones was EMRA. There was a balanced CD4/CD8 profile in clones contracting day 15 to 85, and later expanders leaned CD4+.

MiXCR, run by TCRdb on the 5' RACE reads, gives a single entry per CDR3 protein. The table lists hundreds of thousands of distinct CDR3 sequences, 20% to 30% of them singletons. The CDR3 loop spans 16 amino acids. Trimming left V 2 bases short and J 4 bases short, with 17 bases between. Looked up from germline, CDR1 is SGDLS and CDR2 is YYNGEE. The chain combines TRBV9 with TRBJ2-3, with a weak D call TRBD2 (7 bases). The specimen sequenced was PBMCs or a T cell subset sorted from them (not recorded which). The receptor was isolated from an adult woman who had mild COVID-19 (a few samples of this study predate the infection). Cell type and time point are not known. CDR3 in DNA: TGTGCCAGCAGCGTTAGGTGGGGGGGCTCTGCAGATACGCAGTATTTT. This codes for CASSVRWGGSADTQYF.